This T cell receptor (beta chain) was documented in a study of blood T cell repertoires in COVID-19. At the level of the study: Samples came from the United States, Italy and Spain, spanning acute and convalescent COVID-19. Sample material is recorded as cDNA or gDNA derived from T cells, B-cell-depleted T cells, or PBMCs.

The CDR3 contains 17 residues. Germline assignment: CDR1 SGHTA and CDR2 FQGNSA. V gave up 5 bases and J gave up 7 bases; unmatched junction bases: 11. In the authors' workflow: Reference gene primer amplification in the assay estimated nucleated cell counts. Assay used: immunoSEQ multiplex PCR; TCRdb lists only in-frame clones, some missing. V, J and clone size are taken as reported in that table, and D and trimming were inferred from the DNA itself. The sample comprises about 170,000 clones, about four fifths of which are singletons, and roughly 1.9% rests with the top ten. The sample consisted of peripheral blood. V and J are TRBV7-2 and TRBJ1-4; 12 bases are shared with TRBD1. The source is a woman at least 80 years old with acute or convalescent COVID-19. CDR3: CASSTRDRGRSGEKLFF. The CDR3 DNA follows: TGTGCCAGCAGCACCCGGGACAGGGGGCGCTCCGGTGAAAAACTGTTTTTT.